This T cell receptor beta chain was captured in a study of blood T cell repertoires in COVID-19. Study background: From the United States, Italy and Spain came samples of acute and convalescent COVID-19. Sample material is recorded as cDNA or gDNA derived from T cells, B-cell-depleted T cells, or PBMCs.

This clone showed up just a few times. Trimming removed 2 bases from V and 4 bases from J; junction bases left unmatched: 5. The germline gives CDR1 KGHDR, CDR2 SFDVKD. This CDR3 spans 16 amino acids. Sequencing was performed with immunoSEQ multiplex PCR; in TCRdb, only in-frame clones are kept and a portion is missing. The repertoire holds fewer than 150,000 clones, with approximately 81% as singletons. This sequence originates from a human donor in a cohort sampled during active COVID-19. The sample taken for sequencing was peripheral blood. The chain has TRBV24-1 and TRBJ2-2, with 8 bases identical to TRBD1. The CDR3 DNA reads as TGTGCCACCAGTGATTCTGGACAGGGAGGCACCGGGGAGCTGTTTTTT. Translated, it gives CATSDSGQGGTGELFF.